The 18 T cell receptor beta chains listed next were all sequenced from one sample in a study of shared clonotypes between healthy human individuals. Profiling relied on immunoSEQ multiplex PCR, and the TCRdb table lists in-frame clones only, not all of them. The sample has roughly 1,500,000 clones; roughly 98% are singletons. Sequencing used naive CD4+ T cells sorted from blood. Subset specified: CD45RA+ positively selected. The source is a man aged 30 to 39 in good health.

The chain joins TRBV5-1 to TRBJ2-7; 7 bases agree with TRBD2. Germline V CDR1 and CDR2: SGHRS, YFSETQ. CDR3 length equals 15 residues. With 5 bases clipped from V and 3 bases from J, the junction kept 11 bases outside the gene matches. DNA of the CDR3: TGCGCCAGCAGGGCGTCGCGGGGAGGGAACTACGAGCAGTACTTC. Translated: CASRASRGGNYEQYF.

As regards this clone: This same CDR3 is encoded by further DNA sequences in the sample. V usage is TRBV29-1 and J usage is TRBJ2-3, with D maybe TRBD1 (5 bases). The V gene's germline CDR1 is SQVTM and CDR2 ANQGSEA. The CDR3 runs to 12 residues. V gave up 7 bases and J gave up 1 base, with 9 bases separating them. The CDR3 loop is CSGSTGTDTQYF. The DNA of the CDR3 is TGCAGCGGCTCGACAGGCACAGATACGCAGTATTTT.

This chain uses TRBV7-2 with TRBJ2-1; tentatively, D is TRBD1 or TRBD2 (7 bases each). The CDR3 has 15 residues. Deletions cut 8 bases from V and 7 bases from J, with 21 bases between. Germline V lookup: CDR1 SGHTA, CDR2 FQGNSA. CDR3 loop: CASSSGGQRQNEQFF. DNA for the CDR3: TGTGCCAGCTCCTCGGGGGGACAGAGACAAAATGAGCAGTTCTTC.

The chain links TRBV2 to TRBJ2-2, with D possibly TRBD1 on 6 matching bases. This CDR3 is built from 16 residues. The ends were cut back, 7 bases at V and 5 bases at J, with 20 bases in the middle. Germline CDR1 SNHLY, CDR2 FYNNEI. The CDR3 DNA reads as TGTGCCAGCAATCGGGGAACAGGGAGTCCAACCGGGGAGCTGTTTTTT. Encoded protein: CASNRGTGSPTGELFF.

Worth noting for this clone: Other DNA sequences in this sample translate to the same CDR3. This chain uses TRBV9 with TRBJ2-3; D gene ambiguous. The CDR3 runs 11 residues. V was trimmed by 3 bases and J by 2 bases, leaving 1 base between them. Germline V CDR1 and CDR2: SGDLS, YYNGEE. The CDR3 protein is CASSATDTQYF. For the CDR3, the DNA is TGTGCCAGCAGCGCCACAGATACGCAGTATTTT.

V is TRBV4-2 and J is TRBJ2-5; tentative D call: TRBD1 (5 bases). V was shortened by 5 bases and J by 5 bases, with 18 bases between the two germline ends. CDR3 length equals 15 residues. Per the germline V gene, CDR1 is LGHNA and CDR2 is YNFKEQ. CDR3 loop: CASSDRSRVVETQYF. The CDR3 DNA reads TGTGCCAGCAGCGACAGAAGTAGGGTCGTGGAGACCCAGTACTTC.

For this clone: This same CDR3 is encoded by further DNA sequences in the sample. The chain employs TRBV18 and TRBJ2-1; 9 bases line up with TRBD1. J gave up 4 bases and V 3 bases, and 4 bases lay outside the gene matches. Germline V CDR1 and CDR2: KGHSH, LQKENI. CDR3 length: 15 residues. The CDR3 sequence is CASSPGTGSYNEQFF. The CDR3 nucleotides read TGTGCCAGCTCACCGGGGACAGGGAGTTACAATGAGCAGTTCTTC.

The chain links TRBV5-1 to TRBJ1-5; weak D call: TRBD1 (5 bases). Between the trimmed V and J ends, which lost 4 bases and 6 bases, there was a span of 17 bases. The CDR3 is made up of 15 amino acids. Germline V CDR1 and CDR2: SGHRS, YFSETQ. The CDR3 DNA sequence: TGCGCCAGCAGCCGGGTTGGGGGAGAGGGTCAGCCCCAGCATTTT. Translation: CASSRVGGEGQPQHF.

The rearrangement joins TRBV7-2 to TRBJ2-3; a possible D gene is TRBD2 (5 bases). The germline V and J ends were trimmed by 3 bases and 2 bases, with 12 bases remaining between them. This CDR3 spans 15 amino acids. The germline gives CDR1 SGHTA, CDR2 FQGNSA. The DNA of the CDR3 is TGTGCCAGCAGCTTGGGCGGGCCCTTCACAGATACGCAGTATTTT. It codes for CASSLGGPFTDTQYF.

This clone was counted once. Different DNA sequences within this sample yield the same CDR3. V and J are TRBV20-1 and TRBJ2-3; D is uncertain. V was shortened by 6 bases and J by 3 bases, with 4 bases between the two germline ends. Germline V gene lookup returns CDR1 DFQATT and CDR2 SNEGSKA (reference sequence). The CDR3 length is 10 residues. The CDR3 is CSALTDTQYF. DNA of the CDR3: TGCAGTGCCCTAACAGATACGCAGTATTTT.

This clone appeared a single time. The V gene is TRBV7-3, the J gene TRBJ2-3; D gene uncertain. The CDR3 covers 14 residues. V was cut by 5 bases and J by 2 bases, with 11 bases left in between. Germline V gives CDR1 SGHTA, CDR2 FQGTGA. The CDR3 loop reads CASSTRTFTDTQYF. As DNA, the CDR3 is TGTGCCAGCAGCACAAGGACGTTCACAGATACGCAGTATTTT.

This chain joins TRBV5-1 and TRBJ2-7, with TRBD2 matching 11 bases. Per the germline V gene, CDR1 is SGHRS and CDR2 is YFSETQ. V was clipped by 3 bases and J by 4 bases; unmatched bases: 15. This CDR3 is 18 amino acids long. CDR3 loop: CASSSDPAVAGGIYEQYF. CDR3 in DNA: TGCGCCAGCAGCTCAGACCCCGCAGTAGCGGGAGGGATATACGAGCAGTACTTC.

CDR3 nucleotides: TGTGCCAGAAGCCCCCGTAGAGCACCTCCTAACGAGCCACCTCCCGTCTACGAGCAGTACTTC. It translates to CARSPRRAPPNEPPPVYEQYF. This chain joins TRBV5-3 and TRBJ2-7; D remains unclear. TRBV5-3 is marked as an open reading frame, function uncertain. Between the trimmed V and J ends, which lost 4 bases and 3 bases, there was a span of 35 bases. The CDR3 is 21 residues long.

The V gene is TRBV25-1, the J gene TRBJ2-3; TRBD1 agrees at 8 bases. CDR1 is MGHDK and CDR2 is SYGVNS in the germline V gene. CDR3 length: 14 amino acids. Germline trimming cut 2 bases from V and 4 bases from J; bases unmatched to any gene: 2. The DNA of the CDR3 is TGTGCCAGCAGTGAAGGACAGGGATCAGATACGCAGTATTTT. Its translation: CASSEGQGSDTQYF.

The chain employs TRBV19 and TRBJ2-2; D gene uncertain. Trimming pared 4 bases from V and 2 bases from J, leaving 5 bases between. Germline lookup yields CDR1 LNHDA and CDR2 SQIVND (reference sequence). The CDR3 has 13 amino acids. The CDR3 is CASSSFNTGELFF. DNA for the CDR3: TGTGCCAGTAGTAGTTTCAACACCGGGGAGCTGTTTTTT.

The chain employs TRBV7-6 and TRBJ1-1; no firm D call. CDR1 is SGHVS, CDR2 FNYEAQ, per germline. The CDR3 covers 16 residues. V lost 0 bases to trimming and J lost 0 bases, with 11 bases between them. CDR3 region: CASSLARGQLNTEAFF. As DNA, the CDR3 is TGTGCCAGCAGCTTAGCGCGGGGTCAGTTGAACACTGAAGCTTTCTTT.

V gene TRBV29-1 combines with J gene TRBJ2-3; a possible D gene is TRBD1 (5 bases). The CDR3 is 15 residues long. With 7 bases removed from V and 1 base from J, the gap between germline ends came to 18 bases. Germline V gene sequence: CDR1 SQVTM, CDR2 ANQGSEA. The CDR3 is CSASLGLWGTDTQYF. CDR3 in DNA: TGCAGCGCTTCCTTGGGGCTTTGGGGCACAGATACGCAGTATTTT.

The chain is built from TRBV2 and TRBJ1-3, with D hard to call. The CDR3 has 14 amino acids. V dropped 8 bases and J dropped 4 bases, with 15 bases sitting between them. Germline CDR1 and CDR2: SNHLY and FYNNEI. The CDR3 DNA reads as TGTGCCAGCGGCTGGGGTCTTCGGGGAAACACCATATATTTT. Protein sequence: CASGWGLRGNTIYF.